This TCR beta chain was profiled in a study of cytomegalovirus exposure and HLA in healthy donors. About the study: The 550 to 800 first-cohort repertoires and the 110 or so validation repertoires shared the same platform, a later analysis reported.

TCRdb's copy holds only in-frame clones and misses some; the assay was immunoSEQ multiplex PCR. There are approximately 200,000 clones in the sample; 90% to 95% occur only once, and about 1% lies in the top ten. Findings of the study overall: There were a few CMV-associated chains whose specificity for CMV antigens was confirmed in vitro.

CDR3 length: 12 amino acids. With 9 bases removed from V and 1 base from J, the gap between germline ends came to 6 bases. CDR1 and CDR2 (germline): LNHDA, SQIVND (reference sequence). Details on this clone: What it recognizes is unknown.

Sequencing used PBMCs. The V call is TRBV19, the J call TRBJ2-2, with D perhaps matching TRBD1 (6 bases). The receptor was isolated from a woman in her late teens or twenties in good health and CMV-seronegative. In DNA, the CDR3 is TGTGCCAGCAGGGGGAACACCGGGGAGCTGTTTTTT. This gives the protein CASRGNTGELFF. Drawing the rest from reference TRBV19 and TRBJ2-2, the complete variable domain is DGGITQSPKYLFRKEGQNVTLSCEQNLNHDAMYWYRQDPGQGLRLIYYSQIVNDFQKGDIAEGYSVSREKKESFPLTVTSAQKNPTAFYLCASRGNTGELFFGEGSRLTVL.